Listed here are 26 T cell receptor beta chains from one sample, sequenced in a study of beta chain features in type 1 diabetes (dated by TCRdb to about 2018). Library preparation was by the immunoSEQ multiplex PCR assay. All of the isolated RNA was reverse transcribed with the High Capacity cDNA Reverse Transcription Kit, so expressed TCRB transcripts were sequenced. TCRdb's version of the immuneACCESS table is confined to in-frame rearrangements and falls short of the full clone set. An unresolved V gene accounts for under half of the shortfall where checked; the remainder is of unknown origin. This sample is represented by 300,000 to 350,000 clones; approximately 8.2% of them were singletons. Approximately 0.47% of the sample comes from the top ten. Material for sequencing was central memory CD4+ T cells from blood. These TCRs come from a woman under 30 in good health.

This clone has just a few counts. The V call is TRBV4-3, the J call TRBJ1-2, with 10 bases lining up with TRBD1. This CDR3 spans 16 amino acids. Germline CDR1 and CDR2: LGHNA and YSLEER. Trimming at V came to 0 bases and at J to 7 bases, leaving 8 bases not matched to a gene. In nucleotides, the CDR3 is TGCGCCAGCAGCCAAGATTGGGGACAGGGGTACCGTGGCTACACCTTC. Amino acids: CASSQDWGQGYRGYTF.

Only a few counts were recorded for this clone. V gene TRBV11-1 combines with J gene TRBJ2-3, with D possibly being TRBD2 (6 bases). V lost 5 bases to trimming and J lost 0 bases, with 15 bases between them. CDR3 length equals 16 residues. Per the germline V gene, CDR1 is SGHAT and CDR2 is FQDESV (reference sequence). The CDR3 spells CASSLQPGASTDTQYF. CDR3 DNA: TGTGCCAGCAGCCTGCAGCCGGGAGCTAGCACAGATACGCAGTATTTT.

This clone showed up many times. The rearrangement joins TRBV14 to TRBJ1-2; unclear D gene. The germline V and J ends were trimmed by 4 bases and 8 bases, with 14 bases remaining between them. Germline V gene sequence: CDR1 SGHDN, CDR2 FVKESK. The CDR3 runs to 13 residues. The DNA for the CDR3 is TGTGCCAGCAGCCCTTCAAAGGACTTCGGCTACACCTTC. Its protein product is CASSPSKDFGYTF.

The chain links TRBV7-2 to TRBJ1-2, with a weak D call TRBD1 (5 bases). The V end was cut by 5 bases, the J end by 7 bases, with 17 bases between. The V gene's germline CDR1 is SGHTA and CDR2 FQGNSA. The CDR3 is made up of 14 amino acids. The CDR3 loop is CASSPDSQVGGYTF. The DNA of the CDR3 is TGTGCCAGCAGCCCCGACAGTCAAGTGGGTGGCTACACCTTC.

Only a few counts were recorded for this clone. This chain uses TRBV5-6 with TRBJ2-3, with TRBD1 identical over 7 bases. J gave up 2 bases and V 0 bases, and 9 bases lay outside the gene matches. The germline gives CDR1 SGHDT, CDR2 YYEEEE. The CDR3 runs to 17 residues. The CDR3 DNA follows: TGTGCCAGCAGCTTGGCCTTGGGCAGGGGGTACACAGATACGCAGTATTTT. This sequence encodes CASSLALGRGYTDTQYF.

The sample holds many counts of this clone. The rearrangement uses TRBV11-2 and TRBJ2-5; D gene uncertain. CDR1 is SGHAT, CDR2 FQNNGV, per germline. Trimming shortened V by 3 bases and J by 2 bases, and 7 bases separated the two germline ends. This CDR3 has 13 residues. DNA of the CDR3: TGTGCCAGCAGCTTTAGTGATCAAGAGACCCAGTACTTC. Translation: CASSFSDQETQYF.

The chain links TRBV27 to TRBJ2-1; D remains unclear. Germline V gives CDR1 MNHEY, CDR2 SMNVEV (reference sequence). The CDR3 loop spans 19 amino acids. Trimming took off 5 bases at V and 1 base at J, with 24 bases between the two ends. The CDR3 protein is CASSHSRVNRAQSYNEQFF. The CDR3 bases are TGTGCCAGCAGTCACTCCCGCGTTAATAGGGCCCAATCCTACAATGAGCAGTTCTTC.

This chain connects TRBV28 to TRBJ2-5; D remains ambiguous. V was trimmed by 7 bases and J by 7 bases, leaving 16 bases between them. CDR1 and CDR2 from the germline V gene are MDHEN and SYDVKM. This CDR3 has 13 residues. Here the CDR3 DNA reads TGTGCCAGCACCGTCACGGGTGGCGTGACCCAGTACTTC. It yields the protein CASTVTGGVTQYF.

The rearrangement joins TRBV14 to TRBJ2-5; D may be TRBD2 (5 bases). Gene TRBJ2-7 matches the end of the DNA better, so the J call may be wrong. Germline V CDR1 and CDR2: SGHDN, FVKESK. This CDR3 is built from 14 residues. This CDR3 reads CASSSRGYSYEQYF. CDR3 nucleotide sequence: TGTGCCAGCAGCTCAAGAGGGTACTCCTACGAGCAGTACTTC.

Ten or more counts support this clone. The chain links TRBV2 to TRBJ2-2; no firm D call. V lost 2 bases and J lost 6, with 13 bases in between. This CDR3 has 15 amino acids. CDR1 is SNHLY, CDR2 FYNNEI, per germline. The CDR3 loop reads CASSESATISGELFF. CDR3 DNA: TGTGCCAGCAGTGAATCCGCGACAATTTCCGGGGAGCTGTTTTTT.

The rearrangement uses TRBV2 and TRBJ2-1; the match to TRBD1 covers 7 bases. Trimming took 6 bases from V and 9 from J; bases not matched to a gene: 8. This CDR3 is 13 amino acids long. Germline lookup yields CDR1 SNHLY and CDR2 FYNNEI. The CDR3 sequence: CASSQPTGTEQFF. DNA for the CDR3: TGTGCCAGCAGCCAACCGACAGGGACTGAGCAGTTCTTC.

This clone was seen ten or more times. The sample holds other DNA sequences that translate to the same CDR3. The V gene is TRBV7-2, the J gene TRBJ2-1; TRBD2 aligns across 15 bases. V lost 4 bases, J lost 7 bases, and 5 bases stayed unmatched. The CDR3 runs to 16 residues. Per the germline V gene, CDR1 is SGHTA and CDR2 is FQGNSA. Here the CDR3 reads CASSSGLAGGLNEQFF. In DNA, the CDR3 is TGTGCCAGCAGCTCGGGACTAGCGGGAGGCCTAAATGAGCAGTTCTTC.

This clone was picked up a small number of times. The V call is TRBV6-1, the J call TRBJ2-1; D remains unclear. Germline V lookup: CDR1 MNHNS, CDR2 SASEGT. V shed 2 bases and J shed 12 bases, with 11 bases lying between them. This CDR3 comprises 12 residues. CDR3 in amino acids: CASSELYGGQFF. The CDR3 nucleotides read TGTGCCAGCAGTGAACTCTACGGCGGGCAGTTCTTC.

This clone was detected only a few times. The chain has TRBV7-2 and TRBJ2-7; unclear D gene. Trimming took 5 bases from V and 6 from J, leaving 11 bases between them. From germline, CDR1 is SGHTA and CDR2 FQGNSA. The CDR3 is made up of 12 amino acids. CDR3 in DNA: TGTGCCAGCAGCCCCTCTGGGGTCGAGCAGTACTTC. The encoded protein is CASSPSGVEQYF.

This clone was seen a handful of times. The chain uses TRBV6-1 and TRBJ1-4; 9 bases map to TRBD1. J gave up 6 bases and V 8 bases, and 7 bases lay outside the gene matches. CDR3 length: 14 amino acids. The germline V gene encodes CDR1 MNHNS and CDR2 SASEGT. The DNA for the CDR3 is TGTGCCAGCGGAGGGAGGACAGGGGATGAAAAACTGTTTTTT. Its protein is CASGGRTGDEKLFF.

There are many counts of this clone. Other DNA sequences in this specimen translate into the identical CDR3. The CDR3 loop reads CSGTSSDEQFF. The CDR3, as DNA: TGCAGCGGGACTAGTAGCGATGAGCAGTTCTTC. The chain joins TRBV29-1 to TRBJ2-1; 7 bases fit TRBD2. This CDR3 spans 11 amino acids. With 7 bases clipped from V and 8 bases from J, the junction kept 5 bases outside the gene matches. The germline V gene encodes CDR1 SQVTM and CDR2 ANQGSEA.

In the case of this clone: Different DNA sequences within this sample yield the same CDR3. This rearrangement joins TRBV28 to TRBJ2-7; D uncertain. Germline assignment: CDR1 MDHEN and CDR2 SYDVKM. The CDR3 is made up of 12 amino acids. V dropped 5 bases and J dropped 0 bases, with 5 bases sitting between them. In DNA form, the CDR3 reads TGTGCCAGCAGTCCCGTCTCCTACGAGCAGTACTTC. Amino acids: CASSPVSYEQYF. The full variable domain, in which reference TRBV28 and TRBJ2-7 provide the parts outside the CDR3, is DVKVTQSSRYLVKRTGEKVFLECVQDMDHENMFWYRQDPGLGLRLIYFSYDVKMKEKGDIPEGYSVSREKKERFSLILESASTNQTSMYLCASSPVSYEQYFGPGTRLTVT.

This clone has just a few counts. The genes are TRBV5-4 and TRBJ2-5; the D is unclear. V was shortened by 0 bases and J by 5 bases, with 8 bases between the two germline ends. The CDR3 loop spans 13 amino acids. The germline CDR1 and CDR2 sequences are SGHNT and YYREEE (reference sequence). The CDR3 sequence is CASSLGGYETQYF. The CDR3 DNA sequence: TGTGCCAGCAGCTTGGGTGGTTACGAGACCCAGTACTTC.

This clone has only a few counts. The chain employs TRBV18 and TRBJ2-5; the D call may be TRBD1 or TRBD2 (5 bases each). Germline V CDR1 and CDR2: KGHSH, LQKENI. V shed 6 bases and J shed 8 bases, with 28 bases lying between them. The CDR3 has 17 residues. The CDR3 sequence: CASSPPTSRGLRDTQYF. In nucleotides, the CDR3 is TGTGCCAGCTCGCCCCCCACCTCCCGGGGCCTCCGTGACACCCAGTACTTC.

This clone turned up a few times. This sequence joins TRBV28 and TRBJ1-1; D remains ambiguous. The V gene's germline CDR1 is MDHEN and CDR2 SYDVKM. The CDR3 spans 12 residues. Between the trimmed V and J ends, which lost 11 bases and 4 bases, there was a span of 14 bases. CDR3 DNA sequence: TGTGCCGGAGCGACGGGGAGCACTGAAGCTTTCTTT. Its protein product is CAGATGSTEAFF.

This clone was detected only a few times. The chain joins TRBV19 to TRBJ2-3; 8 bases fit TRBD2. V was pared by 5 bases and J by 6 bases, with 7 bases of the junction left unmatched. Germline lookup yields CDR1 LNHDA and CDR2 SQIVND (reference sequence). This CDR3 region has 14 residues. CDR3 residues: CASSPSWTSDTQYF. CDR3 in DNA: TGTGCCAGTAGTCCAAGCTGGACTAGCGATACGCAGTATTTT. Together with reference TRBV19 and TRBJ2-3, the CDR3 gives the full variable domain: DGGITQSPKYLFRKEGQNVTLSCEQNLNHDAMYWYRQDPGQGLRLIYYSQIVNDFQKGDIAEGYSVSREKKESFPLTVTSAQKNPTAFYLCASSPSWTSDTQYFGPGTRLTVL.

In this sample, this clone turned up a few times. The rearrangement joins TRBV28 to TRBJ2-1; D is possibly TRBD1 (5 bases). The germline V gene encodes CDR1 MDHEN and CDR2 SYDVKM. This CDR3 has 13 residues. V lost 9 bases to trimming and J lost 4 bases, with 13 bases between them. DNA of the CDR3: TGTGCCAGTAAGGGGATCGGTTACAATGAGCAGTTCTTC. Translating it yields CASKGIGYNEQFF.

The chain couples TRBV4-3 to TRBJ2-4, with D perhaps TRBD1 (6 bases). CDR3 length: 18 residues. V was shortened by 0 bases and J by 0 bases, with 15 bases between the two germline ends. The germline CDR1 and CDR2 sequences are LGHNA and YSLEER. The CDR3 DNA is TGCGCCAGCAGCCAAGACGCCTCGCAGGGGATAGCCAAAAACATTCAGTACTTC. This translates into CASSQDASQGIAKNIQYF.

This clone was observed a handful of times. One junction end does not reproduce the germline sequence, and a read error may be involved. The chain couples TRBV4-3 to TRBJ2-1; a possible D gene is TRBD2 (5 bases). CDR1 and CDR2 (germline): LGHNA, YSLEER. The CDR3 is made up of 14 amino acids. DNA for the CDR3: TGCGCCAGCAGTCAAGGCCTGGCGGGCGGGGAGCAGTTCTTC. Translated, it gives CASSQGLAGGEQFF.

The chain uses TRBV19 and TRBJ2-3; D is undetermined. The CDR3 has 13 amino acids. CDR1 and CDR2 from the germline V gene are LNHDA and SQIVND (reference sequence). V was trimmed by 5 bases and J by 0 bases, leaving 6 bases between them. CDR3 nucleotide sequence: TGTGCCAGTAGTGACGGAAGCACAGATACGCAGTATTTT. Translated, it gives CASSDGSTDTQYF.

V gene TRBV6-1 combines with J gene TRBJ1-1; 7 bases align to TRBD1. This CDR3 contains 13 residues. J was trimmed by 3 bases and V by 10 bases; bases with no gene match: 8. Germline CDR1 is MNHNS and CDR2 is SASEGT. The CDR3 nucleotides read TGTGCCACCACGACCGACAGGGACACTGAAGCTTTCTTT. Its translation: CATTTDRDTEAFF.